The T cell receptor (beta chain) under discussion was sequenced for a study of breast tumors, draining lymph nodes, adjacent tissues. Study results and limitations: Tumor T cell lymph node origin was a supported hypothesis, not proven. The data were judged consistent with most tumor T cells coming from lymph node and expanding in tumor. Compared with basal-like, luminal-like tumors shared significantly more repertoire with nontumor tissue.

This clonotype has a count of ten or more. Its specificity is unknown. From germline, CDR1 is MGHDK and CDR2 SYGVNS. The trim removed 6 bases at V and 6 bases at J, leaving 6 bases unmatched. The CDR3 loop spans 14 amino acids. Axillary draining lymph nodes of breast cancer patients supplied the node samples. TCRdb itself ran the multiplex PCR reads through MiXCR, one entry per CDR3 protein. The sample has some 140,000 distinct CDR3 sequences, around 20% seen once. This sequence was found in a female donor with breast cancer. Some clones in this sample may be carry-over from other donors' samples. The sequenced sample consisted of axillary lymph node tissue. The chain couples TRBV25-1 to TRBJ1-4, with TRBD1 matching 8 bases. The CDR3 protein is CASREDRGHEKLFF. Written as DNA, the CDR3 is TGTGCCAGCAGGGAAGACAGGGGCCATGAAAAACTGTTTTTT.